These 31 T cell receptor beta chains came from one sample sequenced in a study of shared T cell receptors in the human thymus (dated by TCRdb to the early 2020s). To prepare the library, the immunoSEQ multiplex PCR assay was applied. Here the immuneACCESS table is served through TCRdb, limited to in-frame sequences with V and J called. Missing clones are a known gap in these copies; in checked studies unresolved V genes cover under half, and the rest lacks a known reason. The sample profile shows some 640,000 clones; over 75% of them were found once. The ten biggest clones cover roughly 0.0089% of the sample. These data are also associated with another study on human thymus T cells.

The material sequenced was thymocytes. The receptors were gathered from a boy under two years old with a congenital heart defect. Donor details come from another sample of the same person, matched by shared clones.

The rearrangement uses TRBV27 and TRBJ2-7; possibly TRBD2 for D (6 bases). V shed 0 bases and J shed 1 base, with 10 bases lying between them. Looked up from germline, CDR1 is MNHEY and CDR2 is SMNVEV (reference sequence). This CDR3 is 15 amino acids long. Here the CDR3 DNA reads TGTGCCAGCAGTTTATCACGGGGGTATTCCTACGAGCAGTACTTC. Translation: CASSLSRGYSYEQYF.

This sequence joins TRBV27 and TRBJ2-5, with a possible D match to TRBD2 (6 bases). Germline CDR1 reads MNHEY; CDR2 reads SMNVEV (reference sequence). Deletions cut 6 bases from V and 5 bases from J, with 16 bases between. CDR3 size: 14 residues. The CDR3 bases are TGTGCCAGCAGGTCCGAAGGGGCGGGGGAGACCCAGTACTTC. Translating gives CASRSEGAGETQYF.

This chain uses TRBV6-5 with TRBJ2-2; 7 nucleotides agree with TRBD1. CDR1 is MNHEY and CDR2 is SVGAGI in the germline V gene. The CDR3 is 14 residues long. V was pared by 5 bases and J by 6 bases, with 6 bases of the junction left unmatched. The CDR3 sequence: CASSTLGTAGELFF. The CDR3 DNA reads TGTGCCAGCAGTACCTTAGGGACAGCCGGGGAGCTGTTTTTT.

The chain employs TRBV15 and TRBJ2-3; 9 bases agree with TRBD1. The CDR3 runs to 17 residues. CDR1 is LNHNV and CDR2 is YYDKDF in the germline V gene (reference sequence). With V trimmed by 5 bases and J by 1 base, 10 bases remained unmatched. CDR3 nucleotide sequence: TGTGCCACCAGCTTCCATCAAAGGGACAGGGGCACAGATACGCAGTATTTT. Amino acids: CATSFHQRDRGTDTQYF.

The chain has TRBV7-7 and TRBJ2-1, with TRBD2 identical over 11 bases. Germline CDR1 is SSHAT and CDR2 is FNYEAQ (reference sequence). After removal of 1 base from V and 8 bases from J, the junction contained 16 bases not matched to a gene. This CDR3 region has 19 residues. DNA of the CDR3: TGTGCCAGCAGCTTAGGGCTAGCGGGAGGTCCAAACAACGGGCATGAGCAGTTCTTC. Translated: CASSLGLAGGPNNGHEQFF.

This clone was observed a single time. The CDR3, as DNA: TGTGCCAGGAGCGGGGGGGCTTATAGCACAGATACGCAGTATTTT. Translated, it gives CARSGGAYSTDTQYF. The V call is TRBV6-1, the J call TRBJ2-3; 10 nucleotides line up with TRBD2. Trimming took 9 bases from V and 0 from J; bases not matched to a gene: 6. CDR3 size: 15 residues. The V gene's germline CDR1 is MNHNS and CDR2 SASEGT.

This clone was seen a few times. The V gene is TRBV7-6, the J gene TRBJ2-3; D gene unclear. Germline-derived CDR1 and CDR2 are SGHVS and FNYEAQ. Trimming shortened V by 5 bases and J by 3 bases, and 12 bases separated the two germline ends. The CDR3 is 14 residues long. The CDR3 reads CASSRGSLTDTQYF. The CDR3 DNA reads as TGTGCCAGCAGCCGCGGAAGCTTGACAGATACGCAGTATTTT.

The chain recombines TRBV9 with TRBJ1-3, with 7 positions matching TRBD1. After removal of 0 bases from V and 8 bases from J, the junction contained 11 bases not matched to a gene. The germline gives CDR1 SGDLS, CDR2 YYNGEE. The CDR3 is 16 residues long. Here the CDR3 DNA reads TGTGCCAGCAGCGTAGAAGGGGGGACAGTGTTAGACACCATATATTTT. It translates to CASSVEGGTVLDTIYF. The whole variable domain, filled in from reference TRBV9 and TRBJ1-3, reads DSGVTQTPKHLITATGQRVTLRCSPRSGDLSVYWYQQSLDQGLQFLIQYYNGEERAKGNILERFSAQQFPDLHSELNLSSLELGDSALYFCASSVEGGTVLDTIYFGEGSWLTVV.

A few counts support this clone. The chain links TRBV4-3 to TRBJ2-5; TRBD2 matches at 9 bases. Losses at the gene ends were 5 bases for V and 4 bases for J; bases not matched to a gene: 11. The CDR3 totals 16 residues. Germline CDR1 LGHNA, CDR2 YSLEER. CDR3 region: CASSEGAGGPGETQYF. CDR3 bases: TGCGCCAGCAGCGAAGGGGCGGGAGGGCCCGGAGAGACCCAGTACTTC.

This chain links TRBV15 with TRBJ1-5; maybe TRBD1 (5 bases). This CDR3 region has 17 residues. V was cut by 1 base and J by 0 bases, with 13 bases left in between. The germline V gene has CDR1 LNHNV and CDR2 YYDKDF (reference sequence). The CDR3 DNA follows: TGTGCCACCAGCAGAGTGAGACAGCCGGATAGCAATCAGCCCCAGCATTTT. This sequence encodes CATSRVRQPDSNQPQHF.

This chain joins TRBV5-1 and TRBJ2-5; 7 bases are a match to TRBD2. Gene TRBJ2-7 matches the end of the DNA better, so the J call may be wrong. The CDR3 contains 18 residues. CDR1 is SGHRS, CDR2 YFSETQ, per germline. Here the CDR3 DNA reads TGCGCCAGCAGCTTTTTCCTGGCGGGGCGGGAGTACAATTACGAGCAGTACTTC. This translates into CASSFFLAGREYNYEQYF.

V is TRBV9 and J is TRBJ1-2, with 7 bases lining up with TRBD1. V dropped 4 bases and J dropped 7; count of bases not matched to a gene: 13. This CDR3 contains 15 residues. The germline CDR1 and CDR2 sequences are SGDLS and YYNGEE. Here the CDR3 reads CASSLSPGQSGGYTF. DNA of the CDR3: TGTGCCAGCAGCTTATCTCCGGGACAGTCTGGTGGCTACACCTTC.

J is TRBJ1-2 and V is TRBV29-1; D possibly corresponds to TRBD1 (6 bases). V dropped 1 base and J dropped 4 bases, with 16 bases sitting between them. The length of the CDR3 is 15 residues. Per germline, CDR1 SQVTM and CDR2 ANQGSEA. The DNA for the CDR3 is TGCAGCGTTGAAGCGCGACAGGCCCATAGCTATGGCTACACCTTC. Its translation is CSVEARQAHSYGYTF.

The chain joins TRBV6-5 to TRBJ1-1; maybe TRBD1 (5 bases). Trimming removed 2 bases from V and 2 bases from J, with 12 bases in between. This CDR3 has 15 residues. The germline gives CDR1 MNHEY, CDR2 SVGAGI. CDR3: CASSYQTDFNTEAFF. In nucleotides, the CDR3 is TGTGCCAGCAGTTACCAGACAGACTTTAACACTGAAGCTTTCTTT.

This rearrangement joins TRBV20-1 to TRBJ1-2; D perhaps matches TRBD1 (6 bases). V was shortened by 7 bases and J by 1 base, with 7 bases between the two germline ends. Germline loops: CDR1 DFQATT, CDR2 SNEGSKA (reference sequence). The CDR3 totals 11 residues. The CDR3 protein is CSEGHNYGYTF. The CDR3 nucleotides read TGCAGTGAGGGACATAACTATGGCTACACCTTC.

V gene TRBV11-3 combines with J gene TRBJ1-1; D is possibly TRBD1 (5 bases). The CDR3 sequence is 13 residues long. Germline V CDR1 and CDR2: SGHNT, YENEEA. Trimming shortened V by 5 bases and J by 4 bases, and 11 bases separated the two germline ends. CDR3 nucleotides: TGTGCCAGCAGCCTAAGGGGAGGCACTGAAGCTTTCTTT. Protein sequence: CASSLRGGTEAFF.

The table lists this clone with a count of one. The chain recombines TRBV2 with TRBJ2-3; TRBD1 matches at 10 bases. V was pared by 8 bases and J by 2 bases, with 13 bases of the junction left unmatched. The CDR3 is 17 amino acids. Germline V gene lookup returns CDR1 SNHLY and CDR2 FYNNEI. CDR3 sequence (DNA): TGTGCCAGCGGAAGAGAGACAGGGGGCGCCTCCACAGATACGCAGTATTTT. It codes for CASGRETGGASTDTQYF. The full variable domain, in which reference TRBV2 and TRBJ2-3 provide the parts outside the CDR3, is EPEVTQTPSHQVTQMGQEVILRCVPISNHLYFYWYRQILGQKVEFLVSFYNNEISEKSEIFDDQFSVERPDGSNFTLKIRSTKLEDSAMYFCASGRETGGASTDTQYFGPGTRLTVL.

The CDR3 protein is CASSLRGGAGEQYF. CDR3 DNA: TGTGCCAGCAGCTTACGGGGGGGGGCCGGCGAGCAGTACTTC. The rearrangement links TRBV7-2 to TRBJ2-7; 8 nucleotides agree with TRBD2. Germline V CDR1 and CDR2: SGHTA, FQGNSA. V gave up 2 bases and J gave up 6 bases; unmatched junction bases: 6. There are 14 residues in the CDR3.

The chain recombines TRBV6-6 with TRBJ2-2; 12 bases fit TRBD2. The CDR3 is made up of 16 amino acids. The V gene end was trimmed by 6 bases and the J gene end by 6 bases; junction bases not matched to a gene: 8. The germline CDR1 and CDR2 sequences are MNHNY and SVGAGI (reference sequence). The CDR3 DNA is TGTGCCAGCAGCTATACCGGACTAGCGGGGTCCGGGGAGCTGTTTTTT. It codes for CASSYTGLAGSGELFF.

This clone appeared once. The rearrangement joins TRBV21-1 to TRBJ2-3; the table names TRBD2, a call not compared with the DNA. TRBV21-1 is labeled a pseudogene. CDR3 length: 20 amino acids. The CDR3 nucleotides are TGTGCCAGCAGCGAAACCCCCGGGAGGGGACTAGCGGGAGACACAGATACGCAGTATTTT. Translating gives CASSETPGRGLAGDTDTQYF.

This clone was seen only once. This rearrangement joins TRBV5-3 to TRBJ2-5; 11 bases line up with TRBD2. TRBV5-3 is an open reading frame, and its role is uncertain. This CDR3 contains 19 residues. Trimming removed 3 bases from V and 5 bases from J; junction bases left unmatched: 18. The CDR3 sequence is CARSSTGLAGGFRQETQYF. CDR3 sequence (DNA): TGTGCCAGAAGCTCGACGGGGCTAGCGGGGGGTTTTCGGCAGGAGACCCAGTACTTC.

V is TRBV7-9 and J is TRBJ1-2; TRBD1 matches at 7 bases. Unmatched junction bases numbered 10, after V lost 7 bases and J lost 2 bases. Looked up from germline, CDR1 is SEHNR and CDR2 is FQNEAQ (reference sequence). This CDR3 comprises 15 residues. The DNA of the CDR3 is TGTGCCAGCACCTCACAGGGACAGTCGAACTATGGCTACACCTTC. This sequence encodes CASTSQGQSNYGYTF.

This clone was counted a single time. The J gene is TRBJ1-2, the V gene TRBV14; 7 positions agree with TRBD1. Germline V gene sequence: CDR1 SGHDN, CDR2 FVKESK. The CDR3 covers 15 residues. With V trimmed by 3 bases and J by 6 bases, 10 bases remained unmatched. CDR3 protein: CASSHIRGQVHGYTF. In DNA form, the CDR3 reads TGTGCCAGCAGCCACATAAGAGGACAGGTACATGGCTACACCTTC.

The chain uses TRBV10-3 and TRBJ2-5; a weak D match, TRBD2 (6 bases). Near its end, the DNA agrees better with TRBJ2-7, so the J call may be wrong. Germline-derived CDR1 and CDR2 are ENHRY and SYGVKD. CDR3 length: 14 residues. The CDR3 region has the DNA TGTGCCATCAGGGAGCCGGGGGAGGCCTACGAGCAGTACTTC. This encodes CAIREPGEAYEQYF.

The V gene is TRBV29-1, the J gene TRBJ2-2; possible D gene TRBD2, 6 bases. The CDR3 has 14 amino acids. CDR1 and CDR2 (germline): SQVTM, ANQGSEA. Trimming removed 4 bases at V and 3 bases at J, with 12 bases between. For the CDR3, the DNA is TGCAGCGTTGTAAGGGAGGCAGACACCGGGGAGCTGTTTTTT. Its translation is CSVVREADTGELFF.

The chain uses TRBV6-5 and TRBJ1-2, with no clear D. The CDR3 spans 16 residues. The germline V and J ends were trimmed by 0 bases and 2 bases, with 13 bases remaining between them. CDR1 and CDR2 (germline): MNHEY, SVGAGI. The DNA of the CDR3 is TGTGCCAGCAGTTACTCGGGCCCGACAATAAACTATGGCTACACCTTC. Protein sequence: CASSYSGPTINYGYTF.

This chain links TRBV14 with TRBJ2-5, with a possible D match to TRBD1 (5 bases). With 0 bases removed from V and 5 bases from J, the gap between germline ends came to 13 bases. The CDR3 is 15 residues long. Looked up from germline, CDR1 is SGHDN and CDR2 is FVKESK. CDR3 region: CASSQEGDFDETQYF. The CDR3 DNA is TGTGCCAGCAGCCAAGAAGGGGATTTCGACGAGACCCAGTACTTC.

The chain is built from TRBV6-1 and TRBJ2-2; 8 positions match TRBD1. Germline assignment: CDR1 MNHNS and CDR2 SASEGT. The CDR3 runs to 18 residues. The ends lost 4 bases at V and 4 bases at J; junction bases unmatched: 14. CDR3: CASSAPVRTGSGTGELFF. CDR3 nucleotide sequence: TGTGCCAGCAGTGCCCCGGTGAGGACAGGGAGTGGCACCGGGGAGCTGTTTTTT.

The rearrangement links TRBV7-6 to TRBJ2-1; 10 bases are shared with TRBD2. Trimming took 2 bases from V and 6 from J; bases not matched to a gene: 13. The V gene's germline CDR1 is SGHVS and CDR2 FNYEAQ. The CDR3 has 18 residues. The CDR3 is CASSLSPQREGQCNEQFF. DNA of the CDR3: TGTGCCAGCAGCTTATCCCCTCAGCGGGAGGGCCAATGCAATGAGCAGTTCTTC.

V usage is TRBV28 and J usage is TRBJ1-5; unclear D gene. V lost 8 bases, J lost 11 bases, and 25 bases lay in between. This CDR3 comprises 15 residues. CDR1 is MDHEN and CDR2 is SYDVKM in the germline V gene. The CDR3 DNA reads TGTGCCAGCCGCAAAAGCCGGCAGGCCCAATGGGCCCAGCATTTT. Translated: CASRKSRQAQWAQHF.

This clone was detected only a few times. The V gene is TRBV7-8, the J gene TRBJ2-7; D may be TRBD1 (5 bases). Trimming removed 1 base from V and 2 bases from J, with 12 bases in between. Germline V gene sequence: CDR1 SGHVS, CDR2 FQNEAQ. The CDR3 consists of 15 residues. The CDR3 is CASSLVPRAPYEQYF. DNA of the CDR3: TGTGCCAGCAGCTTAGTTCCCAGGGCACCCTACGAGCAGTACTTC.